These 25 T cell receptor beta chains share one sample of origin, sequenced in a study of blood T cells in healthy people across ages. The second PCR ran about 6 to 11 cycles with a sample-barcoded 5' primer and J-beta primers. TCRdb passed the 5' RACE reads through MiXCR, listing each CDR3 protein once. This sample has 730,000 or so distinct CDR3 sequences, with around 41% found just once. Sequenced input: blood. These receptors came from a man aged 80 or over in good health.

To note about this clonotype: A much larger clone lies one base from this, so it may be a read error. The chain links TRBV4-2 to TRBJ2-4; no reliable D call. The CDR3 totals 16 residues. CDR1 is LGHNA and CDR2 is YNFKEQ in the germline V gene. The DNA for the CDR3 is TGTGCCAGCAGCCAAGAAACCCTAGGAGCCAGAAACATTCAGTACTTC. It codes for CASSQETLGARNIQYF.

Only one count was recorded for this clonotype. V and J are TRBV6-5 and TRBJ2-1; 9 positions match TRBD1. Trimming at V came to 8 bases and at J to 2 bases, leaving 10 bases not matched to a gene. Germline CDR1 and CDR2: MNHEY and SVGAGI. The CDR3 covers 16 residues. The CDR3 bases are TGTGCCAGCGGCCCCGCCGGGGACAGGGCCTACAATGAGCAGTTCTTC. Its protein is CASGPAGDRAYNEQFF.

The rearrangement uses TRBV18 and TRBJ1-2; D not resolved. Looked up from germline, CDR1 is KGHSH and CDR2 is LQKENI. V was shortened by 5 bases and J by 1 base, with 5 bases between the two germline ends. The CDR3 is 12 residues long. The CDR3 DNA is TGTGCCAGCTCAGACGATAACTATGGCTACACCTTC. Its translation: CASSDDNYGYTF. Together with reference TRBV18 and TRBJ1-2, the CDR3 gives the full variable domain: NAGVMQNPRHLVRRRGQEARLRCSPMKGHSHVYWYRQLPEEGLKFMVYLQKENIIDESGMPKERFSAEFPKEGPSILRIQQVVRGDSAAYFCASSDDNYGYTFGSGTRLTVV.

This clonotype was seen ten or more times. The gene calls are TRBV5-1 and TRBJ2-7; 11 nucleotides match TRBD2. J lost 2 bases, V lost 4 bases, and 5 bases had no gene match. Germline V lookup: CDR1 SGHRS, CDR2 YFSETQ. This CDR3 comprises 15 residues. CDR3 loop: CASSQGLAAPYEQYF. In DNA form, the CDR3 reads TGCGCCAGCAGCCAGGGACTAGCGGCCCCCTACGAGCAGTACTTC. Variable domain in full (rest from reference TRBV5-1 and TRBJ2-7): KAGVTQTPRYLIKTRGQQVTLSCSPISGHRSVSWYQQTPGQGLQFLFEYFSETQRNKGNFPGRFSGRQFSNSRSEMNVSTLELGDSALYLCASSQGLAAPYEQYFGPGTRLTVT.

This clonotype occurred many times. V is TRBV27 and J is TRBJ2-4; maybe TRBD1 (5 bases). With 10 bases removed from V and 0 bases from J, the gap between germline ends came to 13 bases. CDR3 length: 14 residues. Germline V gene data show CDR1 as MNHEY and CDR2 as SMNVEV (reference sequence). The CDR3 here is CATPDRIAKNIQYF. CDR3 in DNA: TGTGCCACGCCAGACAGAATAGCCAAAAACATTCAGTACTTC.

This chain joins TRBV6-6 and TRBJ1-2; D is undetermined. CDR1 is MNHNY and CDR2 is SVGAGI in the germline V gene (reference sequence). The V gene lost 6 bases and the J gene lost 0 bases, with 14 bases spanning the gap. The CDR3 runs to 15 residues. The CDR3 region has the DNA TGTGCCAGCAGCCAAACACGTGAAGCTAACTATGGCTACACCTTC. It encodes CASSQTREANYGYTF.

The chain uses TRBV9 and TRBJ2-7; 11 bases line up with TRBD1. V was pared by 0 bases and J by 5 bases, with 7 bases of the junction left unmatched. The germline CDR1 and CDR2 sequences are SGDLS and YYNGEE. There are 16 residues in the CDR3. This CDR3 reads CASSVEGQGATHEQYF. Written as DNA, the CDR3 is TGTGCCAGCAGCGTAGAAGGACAGGGGGCTACCCACGAGCAGTACTTC.

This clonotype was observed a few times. The CDR3 nucleotides read TGTGCCAGCAGTCCGAGACCGGGACTAGCGGGAGACAATGAGCAGTTCTTC. The encoded protein is CASSPRPGLAGDNEQFF. The genes are TRBV27 and TRBJ2-1; 14 nucleotides agree with TRBD2. This CDR3 has 17 amino acids. V lost 5 bases, J lost 5 bases, and 8 bases stayed unmatched. CDR1 and CDR2 from the germline V gene are MNHEY and SMNVEV (reference sequence).

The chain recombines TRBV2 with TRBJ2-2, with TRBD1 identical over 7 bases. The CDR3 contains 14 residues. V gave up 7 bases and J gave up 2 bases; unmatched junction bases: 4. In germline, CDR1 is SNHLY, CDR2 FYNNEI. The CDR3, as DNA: TGTGCCAGCACAAGACAGGGAAACACCGGGGAGCTGTTTTTT. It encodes CASTRQGNTGELFF.

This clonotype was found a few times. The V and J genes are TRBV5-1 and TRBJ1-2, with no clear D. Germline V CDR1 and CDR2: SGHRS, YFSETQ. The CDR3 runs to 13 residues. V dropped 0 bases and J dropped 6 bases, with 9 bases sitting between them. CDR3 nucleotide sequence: TGCGCCAGCAGCTTGGAAGGGAGGGATGGCTACACCTTC. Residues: CASSLEGRDGYTF.

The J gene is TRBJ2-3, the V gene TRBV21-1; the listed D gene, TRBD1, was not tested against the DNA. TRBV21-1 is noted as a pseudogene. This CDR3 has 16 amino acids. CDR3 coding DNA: TGTGCCAGCAGCCCCGAGCGGGACAGACCCACAGATACGCAGTATTTT. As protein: CASSPERDRPTDTQYF.

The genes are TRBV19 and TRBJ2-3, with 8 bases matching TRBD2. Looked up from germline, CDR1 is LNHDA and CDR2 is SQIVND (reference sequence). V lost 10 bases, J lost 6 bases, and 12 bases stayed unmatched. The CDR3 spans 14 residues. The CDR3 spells CATTGRGAGDTQYF. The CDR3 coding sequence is TGTGCCACTACCGGGAGGGGCGCGGGGGATACGCAGTATTTT.

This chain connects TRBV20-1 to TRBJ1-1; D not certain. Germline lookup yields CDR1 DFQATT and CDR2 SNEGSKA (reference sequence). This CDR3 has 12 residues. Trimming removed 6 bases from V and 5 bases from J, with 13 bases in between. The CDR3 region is CSATRAETEAFF. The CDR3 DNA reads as TGCAGTGCCACGAGGGCTGAGACTGAAGCTTTCTTT.

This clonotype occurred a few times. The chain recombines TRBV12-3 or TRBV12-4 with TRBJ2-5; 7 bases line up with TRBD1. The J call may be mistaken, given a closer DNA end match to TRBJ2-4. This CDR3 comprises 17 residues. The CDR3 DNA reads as TGTGCCAGCAGTTTAGGAGGACAGGCCCTAGCCAAAAACATTCAGTACTTC. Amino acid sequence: CASSLGGQALAKNIQYF.

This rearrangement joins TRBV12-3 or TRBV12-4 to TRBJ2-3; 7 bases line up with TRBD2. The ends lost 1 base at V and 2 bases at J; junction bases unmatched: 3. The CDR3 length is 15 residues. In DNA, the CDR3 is TGTGCCAGCAGTTTAGAGCGGGGATTCACAGATACGCAGTATTTT. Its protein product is CASSLERGFTDTQYF.

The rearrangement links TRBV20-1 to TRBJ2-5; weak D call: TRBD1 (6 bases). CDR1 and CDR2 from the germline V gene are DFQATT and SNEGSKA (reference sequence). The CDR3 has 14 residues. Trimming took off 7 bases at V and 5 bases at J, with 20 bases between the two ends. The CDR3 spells CSGSRLQGSETQYF. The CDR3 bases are TGCAGTGGATCGCGCCTACAGGGATCGGAGACCCAGTACTTC.

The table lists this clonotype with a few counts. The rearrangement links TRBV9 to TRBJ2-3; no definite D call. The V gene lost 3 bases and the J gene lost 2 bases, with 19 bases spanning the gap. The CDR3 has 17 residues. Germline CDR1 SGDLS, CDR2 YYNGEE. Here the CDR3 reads CASSARSSLADTDTQYF. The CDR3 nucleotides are TGTGCCAGCAGCGCCCGATCCTCTCTGGCGGACACAGATACGCAGTATTTT. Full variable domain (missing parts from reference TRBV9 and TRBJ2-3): DSGVTQTPKHLITATGQRVTLRCSPRSGDLSVYWYQQSLDQGLQFLIQYYNGEERAKGNILERFSAQQFPDLHSELNLSSLELGDSALYFCASSARSSLADTDTQYFGPGTRLTVL.

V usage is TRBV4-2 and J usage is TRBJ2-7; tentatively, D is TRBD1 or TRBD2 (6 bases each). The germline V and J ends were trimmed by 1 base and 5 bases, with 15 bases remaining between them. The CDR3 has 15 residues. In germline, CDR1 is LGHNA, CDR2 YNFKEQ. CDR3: CASSQVGGGSDEQYF. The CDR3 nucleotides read TGTGCCAGCAGCCAAGTGGGGGGCGGTTCCGACGAGCAGTACTTC.

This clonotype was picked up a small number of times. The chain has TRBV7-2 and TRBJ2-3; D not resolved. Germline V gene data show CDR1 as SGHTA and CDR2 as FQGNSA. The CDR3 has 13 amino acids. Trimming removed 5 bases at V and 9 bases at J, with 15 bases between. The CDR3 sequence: CASSNYPSRTQYF. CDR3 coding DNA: TGTGCCAGCAGCAACTACCCGAGCAGGACGCAGTATTTT.

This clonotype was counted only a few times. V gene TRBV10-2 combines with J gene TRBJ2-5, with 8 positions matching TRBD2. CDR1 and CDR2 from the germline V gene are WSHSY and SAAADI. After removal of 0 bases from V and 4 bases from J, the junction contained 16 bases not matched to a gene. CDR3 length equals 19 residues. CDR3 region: CASSESTFSGEPWGETQYF. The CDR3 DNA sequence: TGCGCCAGCAGTGAGTCGACTTTTAGCGGGGAGCCCTGGGGAGAGACCCAGTACTTC.

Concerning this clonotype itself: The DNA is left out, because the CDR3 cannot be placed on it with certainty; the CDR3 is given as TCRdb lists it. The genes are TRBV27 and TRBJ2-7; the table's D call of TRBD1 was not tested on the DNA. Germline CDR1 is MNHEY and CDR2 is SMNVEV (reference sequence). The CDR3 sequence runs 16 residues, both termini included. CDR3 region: CASSLAVGTGTYERYF.

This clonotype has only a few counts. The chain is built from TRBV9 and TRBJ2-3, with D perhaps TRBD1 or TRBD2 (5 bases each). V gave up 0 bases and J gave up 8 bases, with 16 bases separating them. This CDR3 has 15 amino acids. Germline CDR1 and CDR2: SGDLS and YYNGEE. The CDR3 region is CASSVVQSGHSTQYF. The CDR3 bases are TGTGCCAGCAGCGTAGTGCAAAGCGGACACAGTACGCAGTATTTT. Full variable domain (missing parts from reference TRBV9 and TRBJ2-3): DSGVTQTPKHLITATGQRVTLRCSPRSGDLSVYWYQQSLDQGLQFLIQYYNGEERAKGNILERFSAQQFPDLHSELNLSSLELGDSALYFCASSVVQSGHSTQYFGPGTRLTVL.

CDR3 sequence reads: CASSRPTNPYNEQFF. CDR3 bases: TGTGCCAGCAGTCGACCGACGAACCCCTACAATGAGCAGTTCTTC. The chain carries TRBV6-2 or TRBV6-3 and TRBJ2-1; D gene ambiguous. The V gene's germline CDR1 is MNHEY and CDR2 SVGEGT. The V end was cut by 5 bases, the J end by 2 bases, with 13 bases between. The CDR3 covers 15 residues.

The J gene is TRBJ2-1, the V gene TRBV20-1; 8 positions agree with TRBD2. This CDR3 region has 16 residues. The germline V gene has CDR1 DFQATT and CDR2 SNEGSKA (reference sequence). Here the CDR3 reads CSTREGGGYGDNEQFF. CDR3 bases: TGCAGCACTCGGGAGGGCGGGGGCTACGGAGACAATGAGCAGTTCTTC.

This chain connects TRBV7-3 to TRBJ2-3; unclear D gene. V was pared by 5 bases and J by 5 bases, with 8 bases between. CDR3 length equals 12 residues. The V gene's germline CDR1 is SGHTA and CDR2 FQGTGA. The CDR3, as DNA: TGTGCCAGCAGCGATACATTAGATACGCAGTATTTT. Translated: CASSDTLDTQYF.